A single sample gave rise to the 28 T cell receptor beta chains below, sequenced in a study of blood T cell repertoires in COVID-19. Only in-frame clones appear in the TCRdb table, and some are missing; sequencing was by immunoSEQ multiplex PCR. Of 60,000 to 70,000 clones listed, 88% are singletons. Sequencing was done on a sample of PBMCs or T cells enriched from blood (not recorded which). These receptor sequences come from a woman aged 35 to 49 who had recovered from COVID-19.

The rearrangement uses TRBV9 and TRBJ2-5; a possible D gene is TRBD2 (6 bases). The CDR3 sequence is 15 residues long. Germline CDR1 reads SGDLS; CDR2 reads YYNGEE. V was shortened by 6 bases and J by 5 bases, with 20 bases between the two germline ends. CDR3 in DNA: TGTGCCAGCACCGTTACTTCGACTAGTGGGGAGACCCAGTACTTC. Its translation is CASTVTSTSGETQYF.

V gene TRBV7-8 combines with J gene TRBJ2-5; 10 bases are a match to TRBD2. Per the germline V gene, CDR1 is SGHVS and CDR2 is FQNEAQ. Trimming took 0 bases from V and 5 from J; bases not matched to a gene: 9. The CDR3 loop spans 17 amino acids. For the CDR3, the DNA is TGTGCCAGCAGCTTAGCGCGAGTAGCGGGGGGCGGGGAGACCCAGTACTTC. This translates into CASSLARVAGGGETQYF. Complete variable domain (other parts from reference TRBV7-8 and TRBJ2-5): GAGVSQSPRYKVAKRGQDVALRCDPISGHVSLFWYQQALGQGPEFLTYFQNEAQLDKSGLPSDRFFAERPEGSVSTLKIQRTQQEDSAVYLCASSLARVAGGGETQYFGPGTRLLVL.

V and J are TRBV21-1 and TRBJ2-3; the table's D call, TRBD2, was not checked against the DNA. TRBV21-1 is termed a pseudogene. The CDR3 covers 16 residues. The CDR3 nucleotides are TGTGCCAGCTCATCAACTAGCGGGGTTGACGCAGATACGCAGTATTTT. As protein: CASSSTSGVDADTQYF.

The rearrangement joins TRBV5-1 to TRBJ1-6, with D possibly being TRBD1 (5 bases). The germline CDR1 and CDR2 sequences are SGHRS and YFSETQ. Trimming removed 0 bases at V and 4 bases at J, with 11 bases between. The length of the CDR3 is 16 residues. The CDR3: CASSLAGGRYNSPLHF. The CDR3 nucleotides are TGCGCCAGCAGCTTGGCGGGGGGACGGTATAATTCACCCCTCCACTTT.

CDR3 coding DNA: TGTGCCAGCAGCGTAGGACTAGAGGCTTGGGATGAGCAGTTCTTC. Protein product: CASSVGLEAWDEQFF. V and J are TRBV9 and TRBJ2-1; D possibly corresponds to TRBD2 (6 bases). V was cut by 0 bases and J by 8 bases, with 15 bases left in between. The CDR3 extends over 15 amino acids. Germline lookup yields CDR1 SGDLS and CDR2 YYNGEE.

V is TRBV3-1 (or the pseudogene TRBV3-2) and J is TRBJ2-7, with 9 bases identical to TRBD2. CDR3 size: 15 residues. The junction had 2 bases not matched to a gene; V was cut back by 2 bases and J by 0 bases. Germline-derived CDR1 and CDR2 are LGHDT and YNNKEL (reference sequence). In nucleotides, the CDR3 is TGTGCCAGCAGCCAACAGCGGGGGGTCTCCTACGAGCAGTACTTC. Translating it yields CASSQQRGVSYEQYF.

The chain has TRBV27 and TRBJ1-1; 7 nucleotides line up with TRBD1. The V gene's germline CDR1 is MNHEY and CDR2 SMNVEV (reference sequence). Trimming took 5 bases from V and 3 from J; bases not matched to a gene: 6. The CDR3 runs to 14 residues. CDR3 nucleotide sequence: TGTGCCAGCAGTCCAAGGGGGCGGGACACTGAAGCTTTCTTT. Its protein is CASSPRGRDTEAFF.

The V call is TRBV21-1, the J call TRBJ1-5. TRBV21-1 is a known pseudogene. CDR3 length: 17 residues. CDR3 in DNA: TGTGCCAGCAGCCCCCGGGGGGGCAGTTATAGCAATCAGCCCCAGCATTTT. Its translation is CASSPRGGSYSNQPQHF.

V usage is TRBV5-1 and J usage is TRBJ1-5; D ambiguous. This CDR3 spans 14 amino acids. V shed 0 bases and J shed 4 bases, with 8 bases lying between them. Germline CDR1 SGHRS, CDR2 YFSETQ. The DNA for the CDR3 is TGCGCCAGCAGCTTGGGAACAGTTAATCAGCCCCAGCATTTT. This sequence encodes CASSLGTVNQPQHF.

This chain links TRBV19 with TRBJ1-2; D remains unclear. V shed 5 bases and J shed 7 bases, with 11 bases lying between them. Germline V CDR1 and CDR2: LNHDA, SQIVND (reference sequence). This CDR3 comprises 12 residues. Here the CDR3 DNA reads TGTGCCAGTAGTGTGAGTCCTGCTGGCTACACCTTC. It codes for CASSVSPAGYTF.

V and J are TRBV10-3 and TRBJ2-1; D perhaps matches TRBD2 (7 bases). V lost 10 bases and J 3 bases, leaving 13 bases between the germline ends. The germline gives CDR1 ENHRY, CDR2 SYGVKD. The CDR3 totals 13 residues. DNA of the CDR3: TGTGCCACCCAAGGGGGGGACTACAATGAGCAGTTCTTC. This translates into CATQGGDYNEQFF.

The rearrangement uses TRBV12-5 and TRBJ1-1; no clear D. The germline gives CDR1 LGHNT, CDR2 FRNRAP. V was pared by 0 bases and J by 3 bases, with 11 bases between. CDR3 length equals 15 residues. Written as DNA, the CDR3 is TGTGCTAGTGGTTTGGTTCTTAGTGGAGACACTGAAGCTTTCTTT. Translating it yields CASGLVLSGDTEAFF.

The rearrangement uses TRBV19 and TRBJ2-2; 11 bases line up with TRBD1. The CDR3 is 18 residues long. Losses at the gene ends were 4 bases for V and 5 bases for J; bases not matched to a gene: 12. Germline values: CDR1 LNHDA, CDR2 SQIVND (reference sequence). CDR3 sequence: CASSRVRVDRGPTGELFF. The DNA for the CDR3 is TGTGCCAGTAGTAGAGTGAGAGTGGACAGGGGGCCAACCGGGGAGCTGTTTTTT.

The CDR3 sequence is CASSERSGTKNEQYF. In nucleotides, the CDR3 is TGCGCCAGCAGTGAACGATCAGGGACAAAAAACGAGCAGTACTTC. The rearrangement uses TRBV10-1 and TRBJ2-7; a weak D match, TRBD1 (6 bases). This CDR3 region has 15 residues. V was clipped by 3 bases and J by 5 bases, with 17 bases between them. The V gene's germline CDR1 is WNHNN and CDR2 SYGVQD (reference sequence).

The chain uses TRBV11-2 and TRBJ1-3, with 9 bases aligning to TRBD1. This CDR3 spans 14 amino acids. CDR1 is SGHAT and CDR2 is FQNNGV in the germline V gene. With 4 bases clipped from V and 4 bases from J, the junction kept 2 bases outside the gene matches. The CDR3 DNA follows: TGTGCCAGCAGCTGGGGGACAGGGGGAAACACCATATATTTT. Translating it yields CASSWGTGGNTIYF.

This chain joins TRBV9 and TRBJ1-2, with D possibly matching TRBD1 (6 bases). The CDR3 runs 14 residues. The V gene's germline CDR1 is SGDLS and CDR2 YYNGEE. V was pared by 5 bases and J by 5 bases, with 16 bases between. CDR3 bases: TGTGCCAGCAGAAGACAGGTTTCGGTGTATGGCTACACCTTC. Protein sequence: CASRRQVSVYGYTF.

The DNA of the CDR3 is TGTGCCAGCAGTAATGATAGAGACACTGAAGCTTTCTTT. Residues: CASSNDRDTEAFF. The V gene is TRBV2, the J gene TRBJ1-1; D is unresolved. Trimming removed 5 bases from V and 3 bases from J, with 10 bases in between. The CDR3 consists of 13 residues. From germline, CDR1 is SNHLY and CDR2 FYNNEI.

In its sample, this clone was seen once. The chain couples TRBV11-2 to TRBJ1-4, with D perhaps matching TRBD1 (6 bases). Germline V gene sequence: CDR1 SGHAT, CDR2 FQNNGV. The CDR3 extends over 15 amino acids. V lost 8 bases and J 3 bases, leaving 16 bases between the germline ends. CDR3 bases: TGTGCCAGCCAGGACAGATGGATGGCTAATGAAAAACTGTTTTTT. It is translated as CASQDRWMANEKLFF.

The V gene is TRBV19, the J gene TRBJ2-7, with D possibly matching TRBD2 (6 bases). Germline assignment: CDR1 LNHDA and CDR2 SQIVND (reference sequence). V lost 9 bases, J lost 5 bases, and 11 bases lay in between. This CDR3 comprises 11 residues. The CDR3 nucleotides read TGTGCCAGCAGCGGGTTCCACGAGCAGTACTTC. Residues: CASSGFHEQYF.

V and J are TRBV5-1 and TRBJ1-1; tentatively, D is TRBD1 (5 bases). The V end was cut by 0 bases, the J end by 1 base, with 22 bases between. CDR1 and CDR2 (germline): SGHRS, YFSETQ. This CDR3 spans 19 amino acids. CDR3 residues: CASSLDPSAWGFSNTEAFF. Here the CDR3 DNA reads TGCGCCAGCAGCTTGGATCCCTCGGCCTGGGGCTTTTCGAACACTGAAGCTTTCTTT. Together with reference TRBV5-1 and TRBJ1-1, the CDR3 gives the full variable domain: KAGVTQTPRYLIKTRGQQVTLSCSPISGHRSVSWYQQTPGQGLQFLFEYFSETQRNKGNFPGRFSGRQFSNSRSEMNVSTLELGDSALYLCASSLDPSAWGFSNTEAFFGQGTRLTVV.

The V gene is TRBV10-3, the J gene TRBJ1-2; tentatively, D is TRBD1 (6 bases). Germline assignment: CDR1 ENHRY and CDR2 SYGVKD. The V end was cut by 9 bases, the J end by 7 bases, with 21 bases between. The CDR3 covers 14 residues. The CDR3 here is CAISAGTPRGGYTF. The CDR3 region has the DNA TGTGCCATTTCAGCCGGGACACCTAGGGGTGGCTACACCTTC.

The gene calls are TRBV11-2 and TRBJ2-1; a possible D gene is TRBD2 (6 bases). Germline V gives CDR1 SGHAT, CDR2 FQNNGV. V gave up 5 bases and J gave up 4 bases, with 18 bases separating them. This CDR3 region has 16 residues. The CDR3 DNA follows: TGTGCCAGCAGCCCCGGGGCAGGCGGGGAATACAATGAGCAGTTCTTC. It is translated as CASSPGAGGEYNEQFF.

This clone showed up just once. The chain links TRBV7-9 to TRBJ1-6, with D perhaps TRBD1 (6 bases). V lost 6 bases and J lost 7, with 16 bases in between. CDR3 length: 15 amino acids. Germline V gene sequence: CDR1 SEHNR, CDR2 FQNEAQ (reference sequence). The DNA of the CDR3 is TGTGCCAGCAGGTCCGGGGACACCGAAAATTCACCCCTCCACTTT. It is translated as CASRSGDTENSPLHF.

For the CDR3, the DNA is TGTGCCAGCAGCCAAGGGGGAGGCGCTGAAGCTTTCTTT. The encoded protein is CASSQGGGAEAFF. The gene calls are TRBV3-1 (or the pseudogene TRBV3-2) and TRBJ1-1, with D unclear. V gave up 1 base and J gave up 6 bases, with 9 bases separating them. Per germline, CDR1 LGHDT and CDR2 YNNKEL (reference sequence). This CDR3 is 13 amino acids long.

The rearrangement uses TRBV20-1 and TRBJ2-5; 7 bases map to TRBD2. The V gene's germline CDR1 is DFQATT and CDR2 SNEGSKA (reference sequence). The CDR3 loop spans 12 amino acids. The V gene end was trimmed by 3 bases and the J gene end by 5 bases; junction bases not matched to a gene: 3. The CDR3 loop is CSASYGGETQYF. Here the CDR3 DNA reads TGCAGTGCTAGTTACGGGGGGGAGACCCAGTACTTC.

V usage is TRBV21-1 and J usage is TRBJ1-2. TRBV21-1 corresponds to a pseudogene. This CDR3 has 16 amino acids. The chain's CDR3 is CASSNRVFGLNYGYTF. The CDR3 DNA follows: TGTGCCAGCAGCAATCGTGTATTCGGACTGAACTATGGCTACACCTTC.

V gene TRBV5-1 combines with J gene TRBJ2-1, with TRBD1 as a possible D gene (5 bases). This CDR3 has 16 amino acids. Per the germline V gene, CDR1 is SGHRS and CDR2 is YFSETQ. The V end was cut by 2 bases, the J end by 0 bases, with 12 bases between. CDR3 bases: TGCGCCAGCAGCTTTACAGGCGTTAGCTCCTACAATGAGCAGTTCTTC. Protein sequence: CASSFTGVSSYNEQFF.

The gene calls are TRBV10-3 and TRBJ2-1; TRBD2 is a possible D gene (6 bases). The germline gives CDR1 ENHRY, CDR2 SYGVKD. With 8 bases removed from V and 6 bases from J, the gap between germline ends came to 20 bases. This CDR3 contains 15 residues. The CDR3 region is CAIGNLEEGLNEQFF. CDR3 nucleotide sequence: TGTGCCATCGGGAATTTAGAGGAGGGGCTCAATGAGCAGTTCTTC.